The rows below give T cell receptor beta chains drawn from one sample of a study of T cell responses to AZD1222 COVID-19 vaccine. Libraries were prepared by immunoSEQ multiplex PCR; TCRdb keeps only in-frame clonotypes and omits some of them. The sample includes fewer than 150,000 clones, 80% to 90% of them seen just once. The specimen comprised peripheral blood, sampled 28 days after the second AZD1222 dose. The source is an adult who received the AZD1222 COVID-19 vaccine. Both conserved end residues are part of each CDR3. The order of the fields is clone size, V gene, D gene, J gene, CDR3 DNA, CDR3 protein. A D gene is named only where the DNA matches it firmly. The size of a clone is reported for some rows only, either as once, few or many, or as a class for expanded clones.

>once|TRBV7-9|.|TRBJ1-2
TGTGCCAGCAGCAAAGACACCGGCGATGACTACACCTTC
CASSKDTGDDYTF
>.|TRBV12-3/TRBV12-4|TRBD1|TRBJ1-2
TGTGCCAGCAGGGGACAGGACCGAGACTACACCTTC
CASRGQDRDYTF
>.|TRBV9|.|TRBJ1-6
TGTGCCAGCAGCGTAGGGGCAGAGTATAATTCACCCCTCCACTTT
CASSVGAEYNSPLHF
>.|TRBV12-3/TRBV12-4|.|TRBJ1-4
TGTGCCAGCAGTATTATGGGAGGGGAAAAACTGTTTTTT
CASSIMGGEKLFF
>.|TRBV5-4|.|TRBJ1-1
TGTGCCAGCAGGAAGGACACAAACGGAGCTTTCTTT
CASRKDTNGAFF
>.|TRBV6-5|.|TRBJ2-1
TGTGCCAGCAGTTCCCCTTGGGGAGACAATGAGCAGTTCTTC
CASSSPWGDNEQFF
>.|TRBV3-1/TRBV3-2|.|TRBJ1-5
TGTGCCAGCAGCGGGCAAGGACTTAGCAATCAGCCCCAGCATTTT
CASSGQGLSNQPQHF
>.|TRBV19|TRBD1|TRBJ1-1
TGTGCCAGTAGCTCATCAGAAGACAGGGGGGGAGCTTTCTTT
CASSSSEDRGGAFF
>.|TRBV7-9|.|TRBJ2-7
TGTGCCAGCAGCTTAGAAATCCCCCCCTACGAGCAGTACTTC
CASSLEIPPYEQYF
>.|TRBV29-1|.|TRBJ2-5
TGCAGCGTTTTTGAAACCCTCGGAATCGGACTCAAGGGAGAGACCCAGTACTTC
CSVFETLGIGLKGETQYF
>.|TRBV11-2|TRBD1|TRBJ1-1
TGTGCCAGCAGCTTATTGAACAGGGGTGGGACTGAAGCTTTCTTT
CASSLLNRGGTEAFF
>few|TRBV18|.|TRBJ1-1
TGTGCCAGCTCACCGGTTCAGAGGGGCTTGAACACTGAAGCTTTCTTT
CASSPVQRGLNTEAFF
>.|TRBV14|.|TRBJ2-7
TGTGCCAGCAGCCACGTCCTCTGGGCTTACGAGCAGTACTTC
CASSHVLWAYEQYF
>once|TRBV5-4|.|TRBJ2-7
TGTGCCAGCAGCCCGCCGGCGGATCGGGGGAACTACGAGCAGTACTTC
CASSPPADRGNYEQYF
>medium-sized|TRBV5-6|.|TRBJ2-1
TGTGCCAGCAGCCCACCGGGAGGACGAGGGGGCAATGAGCAGTTCTTC
CASSPPGGRGGNEQFF
>once|TRBV6-4|.|TRBJ2-1
TGTGCCAGCAGTGACTCTCCGAGCTCCTACAATGAGCAGTTCTTC
CASSDSPSSYNEQFF
>.|TRBV5-1|.|TRBJ2-1
TGCGCCGGCTCCCCACGGCAGTTCAATGAGCAGTTCTTC
CAGSPRQFNEQFF
>.|TRBV5-1|.|TRBJ2-7
TGCGCCAGCAGCTTGGGACTCCCGTCGTCCTTCTCCTACGAGCAGTACTTC
CASSLGLPSSFSYEQYF
>.|TRBV7-8|TRBD1|TRBJ1-5
TGTGCCAGCAGCTCATCGGGACAGGGTAAAATAAGCAATCAGCCCCAGCATTTT
CASSSSGQGKISNQPQHF
>.|TRBV11-2|.|TRBJ1-6
TGTGCCAGCAGCTTAGATCCCCGGAACAGCGCCAATTCACCCCTCCACTTT
CASSLDPRNSANSPLHF
>.|TRBV18|.|TRBJ1-1
TGTGCCAGCTCACCACCGCAGGGAACGAACACTGAAGCTTTCTTT
CASSPPQGTNTEAFF
>.|TRBV27|TRBD1|TRBJ1-2
TGTGCCAGCAGCCCAAATGACAGGGTCCGATATGGCTACACCTTC
CASSPNDRVRYGYTF
>medium-sized|TRBV12-3/TRBV12-4|.|TRBJ2-7
TGTGCCAGCAGTTACGAAAAGTGGGCCGAGCAGTACTTC
CASSYEKWAEQYF
>.|TRBV7-9|.|TRBJ2-6
TGTGCCAGCAGCTTAGGTGGGGGGCGATTTACTGGGGCCAACGTCCTGACTTTC
CASSLGGGRFTGANVLTF
>.|TRBV27|.|TRBJ1-1
TGTGCCAGTACCGCCGGAGTGGGGGGAACTGAAGCTTTCTTT
CASTAGVGGTEAFF